The 22 T cell receptor beta chains reported below all come from one sample, sequenced in a study of quantifying T cell responses using KT2 cells. Study information: RNA was reverse transcribed with TCR alpha and beta constant-region primers.

The cDNA 3' end received a ligated oligonucleotide with a UMI. First-round PCR used about 4 cycles and beta primers RC1.1 and RC1.2 covering TRBC1 and TRBC2. TCRdb called the UMI-ligation and nested PCR reads again in MiXCR, with one record for every CDR3 protein. The table has under 35,000 distinct CDR3 sequences, about 9.4% seen once. The sequenced sample consisted of PBMCs spiked with cells of the T cell clone KT2. Source of these receptors: a human donor.

This clonotype was counted only a few times. The V and J genes are TRBV29-1 and TRBJ1-2; D is undetermined. Trimming removed 2 bases at V and 1 base at J, with 5 bases between. This CDR3 comprises 12 residues. The germline V gene encodes CDR1 SQVTM and CDR2 ANQGSEA. The CDR3 region is CSVENSNYGYTF. The CDR3, as DNA: TGCAGCGTTGAAAACAGTAACTATGGCTACACCTTC.

V and J are TRBV13 and TRBJ1-1; D possibly corresponds to TRBD1 (6 bases). The germline CDR1 and CDR2 sequences are PRHDT and FYEKMQ (reference sequence). This CDR3 region has 11 residues. V was clipped by 3 bases and J by 11 bases, with 10 bases between them. CDR3 region: CASSFRGHAFF. CDR3 bases: TGTGCCAGCAGCTTCCGGGGGCATGCTTTCTTT.

This chain links TRBV6-2 or TRBV6-3 with TRBJ1-2; possible D gene TRBD1, 6 bases. V lost 6 bases to trimming and J lost 2 bases, with 25 bases between them. CDR3 length equals 18 residues. Germline V gives CDR1 MNHEY, CDR2 SVGEGT. The CDR3 reads CASSRLRATGNVNYGYTF. CDR3 sequence (DNA): TGTGCCAGCAGCCGCCTTAGGGCGACAGGCAACGTCAACTATGGCTACACCTTC.

The CDR3 here is CASSLLTGNYGYTF. The CDR3 DNA reads as TGTGCCAGCAGCCTGCTGACAGGGAACTATGGCTACACCTTC. The rearrangement joins TRBV5-4 to TRBJ1-2, with TRBD1 matching over 7 bases. J lost 2 bases, V lost 4 bases, and 5 bases had no gene match. There are 14 residues in the CDR3. Germline CDR1 reads SGHNT; CDR2 reads YYREEE (reference sequence).

By share of the sample, this clonotype is medium-sized (0.01 to 0.1%). The CDR3 bases are TGCAGCGTTGAAGGACACAAGACAGGTCGAGAGACCCAGTACTTC. This translates into CSVEGHKTGRETQYF. The chain has TRBV29-1 and TRBJ2-5; D perhaps matches TRBD1 (6 bases). CDR3 length equals 15 residues. Germline V gives CDR1 SQVTM, CDR2 ANQGSEA. V was shortened by 1 base and J by 4 bases, with 16 bases between the two germline ends.

In DNA, the CDR3 is TGTGCCAGCAGCCAATCCGTGGGCTCTGGAAACACCATATATTTT. Translated, it gives CASSQSVGSGNTIYF. The chain employs TRBV3-1 and TRBJ1-3, with D unresolved. The CDR3 runs to 15 residues. The germline V and J ends were trimmed by 2 bases and 0 bases, with 8 bases remaining between them. In germline, CDR1 is LGHDT, CDR2 YNNKEL (reference sequence).

This chain connects TRBV6-2 or TRBV6-3 to TRBJ2-3; 8 nucleotides agree with TRBD2. Per the germline V gene, CDR1 is MNHEY and CDR2 is SVGEGT. V dropped 6 bases and J dropped 5; count of bases not matched to a gene: 10. There are 15 residues in the CDR3. CDR3 bases: TGTGCCAGCAGGGGAGCGGGAGCCCGAGGAGATACGCAGTATTTT. Encoded protein: CASRGAGARGDTQYF.

The gene calls are TRBV5-1 and TRBJ1-6; D is uncertain. The V and J ends lost 3 bases and 0 bases respectively, with 4 bases between them. CDR1 is SGHRS and CDR2 is YFSETQ in the germline V gene. This CDR3 has 14 residues. The DNA for the CDR3 is TGCGCCAGCAGCTGGACCTCCTATAATTCACCCCTCCACTTT. Its translation is CASSWTSYNSPLHF.

This chain uses TRBV5-2 with TRBJ1-4. TRBV5-2 is annotated as a pseudogene. CDR3 length equals 14 residues. The CDR3 DNA reads as TGTGCCAGCAAACTGAGCCTGAATAATGAAAAACTGTTTTTT. Amino acids: CASKLSLNNEKLFF.

This clonotype was seen repeatedly, ten times or more. The rearrangement uses TRBV10-3 and TRBJ1-1; D gene ambiguous. V lost 0 bases, J lost 0 bases, and 8 bases lay in between. Germline assignment: CDR1 ENHRY and CDR2 SYGVKD. CDR3 size: 15 residues. The CDR3 coding sequence is TGTGCCATCAGTGAGTCTTTCAGAATGAACACTGAAGCTTTCTTT. Protein product: CAISESFRMNTEAFF.

The rearrangement links TRBV4-1 to TRBJ2-3, with TRBD2 identical over 7 bases. The CDR3 sequence is 15 residues long. Germline V gene data show CDR1 as MGHRA and CDR2 as YSYEKL. The ends lost 0 bases at V and 1 base at J; junction bases unmatched: 1. The CDR3 DNA reads as TGCGCCAGCAGCCAAGATCGGGGGGGCACAGATACGCAGTATTTT. It is translated as CASSQDRGGTDTQYF.

This clonotype has a single count. The CDR3 is CASRGAGERLLGSYNEQFF. The CDR3, as DNA: TGTGCCAGCAGGGGAGCGGGGGAACGGCTCCTTGGATCCTACAATGAGCAGTTCTTC. The J gene is TRBJ2-1, the V gene TRBV6-2 or TRBV6-3; 8 bases are shared with TRBD2. V was clipped by 6 bases and J by 1 base; unmatched bases: 17. This CDR3 has 19 residues. CDR1 is MNHEY and CDR2 is SVGEGT in the germline V gene.

This chain links TRBV7-9 with TRBJ1-1; D possibly corresponds to TRBD1 (5 bases). The germline CDR1 and CDR2 sequences are SEHNR and FQNEAQ (reference sequence). This CDR3 contains 14 residues. V was cut by 5 bases and J by 0 bases, with 10 bases left in between. The DNA of the CDR3 is TGTGCCAGCAGCCCGGGACCTATGAACACTGAAGCTTTCTTT. Amino acids: CASSPGPMNTEAFF.

Many counts were recorded for this clonotype. V is TRBV4-2 and J is TRBJ1-3, with D hard to call. This CDR3 is 15 amino acids long. Trimming removed 1 base at V and 0 bases at J, with 7 bases between. Germline V gene lookup returns CDR1 LGHNA and CDR2 YNFKEQ. The CDR3, as DNA: TGTGCCAGCAGCCAAGGTTTAGACTCTGGAAACACCATATATTTT. Translated, it gives CASSQGLDSGNTIYF.

In its sample, this clonotype was seen many times. The chain has TRBV12-3 or TRBV12-4 and TRBJ2-7; D unclear. CDR3 size: 14 residues. V was shortened by 3 bases and J by 2 bases, with 11 bases between the two germline ends. CDR3 residues: CASSFPGGAYEQYF. In DNA, the CDR3 is TGTGCCAGCAGTTTTCCGGGCGGTGCCTACGAGCAGTACTTC.

The J gene is TRBJ2-3, the V gene TRBV2; 9 bases fit TRBD1. V lost 7 bases, J lost 5 bases, and 13 bases stayed unmatched. CDR1 and CDR2 from the germline V gene are SNHLY and FYNNEI. This CDR3 comprises 16 residues. In nucleotides, the CDR3 is TGTGCCAGCAAAGGACAGGGGACGGGAAACGGAGATACGCAGTATTTT. Translation gives CASKGQGTGNGDTQYF.

V gene TRBV18 combines with J gene TRBJ1-6; no definite D call. The V end lost 2 bases, the J end lost 5 bases, and 4 bases lay between the germline ends. Germline CDR1 reads KGHSH; CDR2 reads LQKENI. This CDR3 spans 13 amino acids. The CDR3 loop reads CASSPIDNSPLHF. Here the CDR3 DNA reads TGTGCCAGCTCACCAATAGATAATTCACCCCTCCACTTT. The variable domain in full, completed from reference TRBV18 and TRBJ1-6, reads NAGVMQNPRHLVRRRGQEARLRCSPMKGHSHVYWYRQLPEEGLKFMVYLQKENIIDESGMPKERFSAEFPKEGPSILRIQQVVRGDSAAYFCASSPIDNSPLHFGNGTRLTVT.

This clonotype occurred a few times. The chain links TRBV27 to TRBJ2-3; D is tentatively TRBD1 or TRBD2 (5 bases each). Deletions cut 7 bases from V and 1 base from J, with 18 bases between. The V gene's germline CDR1 is MNHEY and CDR2 SMNVEV (reference sequence). The CDR3 extends over 16 amino acids. CDR3 in DNA: TGTGCCAGCATCATGGGACGGGGAGTCGGCACAGATACGCAGTATTTT. Translation gives CASIMGRGVGTDTQYF.

A note on this clonotype: A read error may be the cause here, since a much bigger clone is one base away. The CDR3 ends on some other residue instead of the conserved phenylalanine or tryptophan, so this is likely a read error. The rearrangement links TRBV12-3 or TRBV12-4 to TRBJ1-2; no firm D call. The V end was cut by 5 bases, the J end by 3 bases, with 7 bases between. This CDR3 region has 12 residues. CDR3 sequence (DNA): TGTGCCAGCAGTCCGGCCGACTATGGCTACACCTAC. It is translated as CASSPADYGYTY.

The table lists this clonotype with many counts. The chain carries TRBV12-3 or TRBV12-4 and TRBJ2-7; D gene unclear. V was trimmed by 5 bases and J by 2 bases, leaving 13 bases between them. The CDR3 sequence is 14 residues long. CDR3 DNA: TGTGCCAGCAGTGATAGGGCCGTGACCTACGAGCAGTACTTC. Translation: CASSDRAVTYEQYF.

This clonotype has ten or more counts. The chain combines TRBV29-1 with TRBJ2-7; D is unresolved. V was cut by 3 bases and J by 1 base, with 10 bases left in between. CDR3 length equals 13 residues. The germline gives CDR1 SQVTM, CDR2 ANQGSEA. The CDR3 sequence is CSVESDGSYEQYF. The CDR3 nucleotides are TGCAGCGTTGAGTCCGACGGATCCTACGAGCAGTACTTC.

This clonotype was found many times. The gene calls are TRBV7-9 and TRBJ1-2; no reliable D call. The CDR3 has 13 residues. Deletions cut 3 bases from V and 3 bases from J, with 8 bases between. Germline V gene sequence: CDR1 SEHNR, CDR2 FQNEAQ (reference sequence). CDR3 DNA: TGTGCCAGCAGCTTGAGGCCGGACTATGGCTACACCTTC. Translation: CASSLRPDYGYTF.